Included here is one TCR beta chain sequence, with context. Its specificity is unknown. A read error may produce the germline difference seen at one junction end. This entry is derived from a study of T cell repertoires in cytomegalovirus infection. Across the study: Through public TCR beta signatures, both CMV infection and matching HLA type were indicated.

Study outcomes and limitations: HLA-C-restricted CMV clonotypes gave the most frequent clonotype in two of eight donors.

TCRdb reanalysed the reads using MiXCR and keeps one entry per CDR3 protein. This table has 680,000 or so distinct CDR3 sequences, roughly 33% appearing once. The CDR3 covers 14 residues. The receptor was derived from a human donor in good health (CMV status not recorded). Some clones in this sample may be carry-over from other donors' samples. The chain has TRBV5-3 and TRBJ1-2; tentative D call: TRBD1 (5 bases). TRBV5-3 is filed as an ORF, its function uncertain. The sequencing used cultured PBMCs, collected from culture after CMV antigen stimulation. CDR3: CASSLSRVIYGYTF. CDR3 nucleotides: TGTGCCAGCAGCTTGTCCAGGGTTATCTATGGCTACACCTTC.